A selection of T cell receptor beta chains follows, all from one sample in a study of blood T cells in healthy people across ages. TCRdb passed the 5' RACE reads through MiXCR, listing each CDR3 protein once. The sample consists of roughly 550,000 distinct CDR3 sequences, 24% of them appearing once. This same sample was also taken into another study, of T cells of mothers and their children.

Sample: blood. Receptors were obtained from a boy younger than 18 in good health. The CDR3 runs from the conserved cysteine through the conserved F or W. D genes are given only for firm matches.

v_call d_call cdr3_aa
TRBV4-3 NA CASSQRREGAYEQYF
TRBV5-1 TRBD2 CASSWKGGPEQYF
TRBV14 NA CASSQVSGTMNYGYTF
TRBV12-3/TRBV12-4 TRBD1 CASSLVGQGAREQYF
TRBV6-5 NA CASSYSNEGKGTQYF
TRBV20-1 NA CSAPEPRDLSPLHF
TRBV12-3/TRBV12-4 TRBD1 CASSLSIGTGGDTQYF
TRBV7-9 NA CASSRENPTTDTQYF
TRBV12-3/TRBV12-4 NA CASSETIPEAFF
TRBV12-3/TRBV12-4 NA CASSLGTASLYNEQFF
TRBV20-1 TRBD2 CSARVGVIAGMNEQFF
TRBV25-1 TRBD1 CASRTRGRKETQYF
TRBV21-1 NA CASSKGAAANYGYTF
TRBV7-2 NA CASSLVSANFGNTIYF
TRBV9 TRBD1 CASSATTGQDHYEQYF
TRBV12-3/TRBV12-4 NA CASSLLGGSRTDTQYF
TRBV29-1 NA CSVAIGTPRTEAFF
TRBV20-1 NA CSAQTLDSTSYNEQFF
TRBV24-1 NA CATSDSAYEQYF
TRBV18 NA CASSTKTGQNEKLFF
TRBV7-9 TRBD1 CASSLVPIWGTVIEEKLFF
TRBV27 NA CASSLYPGTLTDTQYF
TRBV4-3 NA CASSQGKTGRGELFF
TRBV21-1 NA CASSKRGEGYTF
TRBV5-1 NA CASSLGSSCEQYF
TRBV27 TRBD2 CASSLTSSGGNTGELFF
TRBV7-9 TRBD1 CASSLGQGDEQYF
TRBV28 TRBD1 CASRTGVVQYF
TRBV6-5 TRBD1 CASSRGTDSDTIYF
TRBV25-1 NA CASSGEGGPSFYGYTF
TRBV27 NA CASAGINYEQYF
TRBV11-2 NA CASSLDWSRSGANVLTF
TRBV3-1 TRBD1 CASSHGTGGVEQYF
TRBV10-3 NA CAISFGGITDTQYF
TRBV7-2 TRBD2 CASSLGTSGGQTGELFF
TRBV12-3/TRBV12-4 TRBD2 CASSLQGLAAYNEQFF
TRBV3-1 TRBD1 CASSHQRTGVYNEQFF
TRBV19 NA CASSGPGFQGSVVEQYF
TRBV28 TRBD1 CASSQGTGWETQYF
TRBV10-3 NA CAIRSQGYEQYF
TRBV4-2 NA CANSQDRNSYQETQYF
TRBV9 NA CASSAPWGYGYTF
TRBV5-1 TRBD2 CASSSPTSGSHEQYF
TRBV7-2 NA CASSLISGVGELFF
TRBV9 NA CASSRDRPSPLHF
TRBV20-1 NA CSARGGVGQGTNSPLHF
TRBV5-8 NA CASSAPGGGNSPLHF
TRBV5-6 NA CASSSRNYGYTF
TRBV5-1 NA CASKKDGQLNEKLFF
TRBV20-1 NA CSAGVLRGNEQFF
TRBV5-1 NA CASSLVSPTWYEQYF
TRBV2 NA CASSVGDSTRNTIYF